This TCR beta chain was documented in a study of response to subunit inactivated influenza vaccine. The CDR3 totals 13 residues. Germline assignment: CDR1 SSHAT and CDR2 FNYEAQ (reference sequence). With 5 bases removed from V and 4 bases from J, the gap between germline ends came to 8 bases. The study, taken as a whole, reports: Every seasonal influenza vaccination brings in few new T cells, the authors suggested.

TCRdb independently ran MiXCR on the RT-PCR reads; one entry per CDR3 protein. This sample has about 800,000 distinct CDR3 sequences, with around 20% found just once. This clonotype was seen a handful of times. Its target is not known. The chain is built from TRBV7-7 and TRBJ2-2; TRBD1 might be the D (6 bases). The sequence was obtained from a man aged 45 to 65 who received an inactivated influenza vaccine. Sequencing was performed on PBMCs from blood, taken 4 to 6 days after vaccination. The CDR3 coding sequence is TGTGCCAGCAGCCAGGGGAGCACCGGGGAGCTGTTTTTT. Translating it yields CASSQGSTGELFF.